This is a list of T cell receptor beta chains from one sample in a study of blood T cell repertoires in COVID-19. Using immunoSEQ multiplex PCR, the repertoire was profiled, and TCRdb retains in-frame clones only, with some absent. The repertoire holds 150,000 to 200,000 clones, with approximately 80% as singletons. Input material: peripheral blood. These receptor sequences come from a woman in her 70s with COVID-19, enrolled during active disease. Each CDR3 is given with its conserved first and last residue. The order of the fields is D gene, clone size, V gene, J gene, CDR3 DNA, CDR3 protein. A D gene is named only where the DNA matches it firmly. A row's size may be missing; if present it is once, few, many or a size class.

d_gene: TRBD1
abundance: NA
v_gene: TRBV7-2
j_gene: TRBJ1-2
CDR3nt: TGTGCCAGCAGCTCTGGGACAGGGGGCTATGGCTACACCTTC
CDR3aa: CASSSGTGGYGYTF

d_gene: TRBD2
abundance: NA
v_gene: TRBV19
j_gene: TRBJ2-5
CDR3nt: TGTGCCAGTAGTCAATTAGCGGGGACTTACCAAGAGACCCAGTACTTC
CDR3aa: CASSQLAGTYQETQYF

d_gene: TRBD1
abundance: NA
v_gene: TRBV2
j_gene: TRBJ1-2
CDR3nt: TGTGCCAGCGGAAGTACAGGGGCCTATGGCTACACCTTC
CDR3aa: CASGSTGAYGYTF

d_gene: TRBD1
abundance: NA
v_gene: TRBV7-2
j_gene: TRBJ2-5
CDR3nt: TGTGCCAGCAGCTTAGAAAGGGGGCGAGGAGAGACCCAGTACTTC
CDR3aa: CASSLERGRGETQYF

d_gene: NA
abundance: NA
v_gene: TRBV27
j_gene: TRBJ2-1
CDR3nt: TGTGCCAGCAGTTCCCAGGGGTCCTCCTACAATGAGCAGTTCTTC
CDR3aa: CASSSQGSSYNEQFF

d_gene: NA
abundance: NA
v_gene: TRBV7-9
j_gene: TRBJ2-1
CDR3nt: TGTGCCAGTGGGGAGACGGGAGTTGCCTACAATGAGCAGTTCTTC
CDR3aa: CASGETGVAYNEQFF

d_gene: TRBD1
abundance: NA
v_gene: TRBV6-1
j_gene: TRBJ1-2
CDR3nt: TGTGCCACTTTACAGGGGTATGGCTACACCTTC
CDR3aa: CATLQGYGYTF

d_gene: NA
abundance: NA
v_gene: TRBV6-5
j_gene: TRBJ1-5
CDR3nt: TGTGCCAGCAGTTACTCCTACGGGGGCAATCAGCCCCAGCATTTT
CDR3aa: CASSYSYGGNQPQHF

d_gene: NA
abundance: NA
v_gene: TRBV9
j_gene: TRBJ1-5
CDR3nt: TGTGCCAGCAGCGTAGTGGCTCAGCCCCAGCATTTT
CDR3aa: CASSVVAQPQHF

d_gene: NA
abundance: NA
v_gene: TRBV19
j_gene: TRBJ1-2
CDR3nt: TGTGCCAGTAGTATAATGTCGGGTGGCTACACCTTC
CDR3aa: CASSIMSGGYTF

d_gene: TRBD1
abundance: NA
v_gene: TRBV19
j_gene: TRBJ2-1
CDR3nt: TGTGCCAGTACCAAGGGACAGGGTACGAATGAGCAGTTCTTC
CDR3aa: CASTKGQGTNEQFF

d_gene: NA
abundance: few
v_gene: TRBV14
j_gene: TRBJ2-7
CDR3nt: TGTGCCAGCAGCCCGGACATATGGTTCGAGCAGTACTTC
CDR3aa: CASSPDIWFEQYF

d_gene: TRBD1
abundance: once
v_gene: TRBV9
j_gene: TRBJ1-1
CDR3nt: TGTGCCAGCAGCGATCCGGGACAGGGGAACACTGAAGCTTTCTTT
CDR3aa: CASSDPGQGNTEAFF

d_gene: TRBD1
abundance: NA
v_gene: TRBV5-1
j_gene: TRBJ1-1
CDR3nt: TGCGCCAGCCGCCGACAGGGGGAGAACACTGAAGCTTTCTTT
CDR3aa: CASRRQGENTEAFF

d_gene: NA
abundance: NA
v_gene: TRBV11-2
j_gene: TRBJ2-7
CDR3nt: TGTGCCAGCAGCTTAGGTTTTTCCACTTCCTACGAGCAGTACTTC
CDR3aa: CASSLGFSTSYEQYF

d_gene: TRBD2
abundance: NA
v_gene: TRBV7-8
j_gene: TRBJ2-3
CDR3nt: TGTGCCAGCAGCCGAAACGGGGTCTTGGCTAGCGGGAGAAAAGATACGCAGTATTTT
CDR3aa: CASSRNGVLASGRKDTQYF

d_gene: TRBD1
abundance: few
v_gene: TRBV18
j_gene: TRBJ1-2
CDR3nt: TGTGCCAGCGGGGACGACAGGGCTCCGGGCTACACCTTC
CDR3aa: CASGDDRAPGYTF

d_gene: NA
abundance: NA
v_gene: TRBV5-8
j_gene: TRBJ2-2
CDR3nt: TGTGCCAGCAGCTTGGGGGTAACTGCGGCAAACACCGGGGAGCTGTTTTTT
CDR3aa: CASSLGVTAANTGELFF

d_gene: NA
abundance: few
v_gene: TRBV6-5
j_gene: TRBJ1-2
CDR3nt: TGTGCCAGCACCCACAGGGATTCCTATGGCTACACCTTC
CDR3aa: CASTHRDSYGYTF

d_gene: TRBD1
abundance: NA
v_gene: TRBV7-2
j_gene: TRBJ1-2
CDR3nt: TGTGCCAGCACACCGGGACAGGTTGGAGGGTATGGCTACACCTTC
CDR3aa: CASTPGQVGGYGYTF

d_gene: NA
abundance: NA
v_gene: TRBV19
j_gene: TRBJ1-4
CDR3nt: TGTGCCAGTACAAGCAGGGCTAATGAAAAACTGTTTTTT
CDR3aa: CASTSRANEKLFF

d_gene: TRBD2
abundance: NA
v_gene: TRBV30
j_gene: TRBJ2-1
CDR3nt: TGTGCCTGGACTAGCGGGGGATACAATGAGCAGTTCTTC
CDR3aa: CAWTSGGYNEQFF

d_gene: NA
abundance: NA
v_gene: TRBV4-1
j_gene: TRBJ2-3
CDR3nt: TGCGCCAGCAGCCTCCTTGGCGGGGGCACAGATACGCAGTATTTT
CDR3aa: CASSLLGGGTDTQYF

d_gene: TRBD2
abundance: NA
v_gene: TRBV11-2
j_gene: TRBJ2-1
CDR3nt: TGTGCCAGCAGCCCCCTCAGCGGGATATACAATGAGCAGTTCTTC
CDR3aa: CASSPLSGIYNEQFF

d_gene: TRBD2
abundance: NA
v_gene: TRBV7-2
j_gene: TRBJ2-2
CDR3nt: TGTGCCAGCAGCAGGGGACTAGCGGTCGGGGAGCTGTTTTTT
CDR3aa: CASSRGLAVGELFF

d_gene: NA
abundance: few
v_gene: TRBV6-5
j_gene: TRBJ2-2
CDR3nt: TGTGCCAGCAGTTTGGGGGGACCCGGGGAGCTGTTTTTT
CDR3aa: CASSLGGPGELFF

d_gene: TRBD2
abundance: once
v_gene: TRBV29-1
j_gene: TRBJ2-3
CDR3nt: TGCAGCGTCCCACTAGCGGGATTAACAGATACGCAGTATTTT
CDR3aa: CSVPLAGLTDTQYF

d_gene: TRBD2
abundance: NA
v_gene: TRBV13
j_gene: TRBJ2-3
CDR3nt: TGTGCCAGCAGCTTGGTGACTAGCGGACCTCCGGGCACAGATACGCAGTATTTT
CDR3aa: CASSLVTSGPPGTDTQYF

d_gene: NA
abundance: NA
v_gene: TRBV6-1
j_gene: TRBJ2-2
CDR3nt: TGTGCCAGCAGTGAGAGCGGCCGTCGGGAGCTGTTTTTT
CDR3aa: CASSESGRRELFF

d_gene: TRBD1
abundance: NA
v_gene: TRBV28
j_gene: TRBJ2-3
CDR3nt: TGTGCCAGCAGTCGGTTTGGGACAGGGGTCACAGATACGCAGTATTTT
CDR3aa: CASSRFGTGVTDTQYF

d_gene: NA
abundance: NA
v_gene: TRBV4-1
j_gene: TRBJ2-7
CDR3nt: TGCGCCAGCAGCCAAGCTCCGGACAGATCTTCCTACGAGCAGTACTTC
CDR3aa: CASSQAPDRSSYEQYF

d_gene: NA
abundance: NA
v_gene: TRBV19
j_gene: TRBJ2-5
CDR3nt: TGTGCCAGTAGTTTAGGTGGCCAGGAAGAGACCCAGTACTTC
CDR3aa: CASSLGGQEETQYF

d_gene: NA
abundance: NA
v_gene: TRBV7-6
j_gene: TRBJ2-3
CDR3nt: TGTGCCAGCAGCTTAGGACCTCCTCAGGGTGCAGATACGCAGTATTTT
CDR3aa: CASSLGPPQGADTQYF

d_gene: NA
abundance: NA
v_gene: TRBV25-1
j_gene: TRBJ2-5
CDR3nt: TGTGCCAGCAGTGAATATGGGGCTACAGAGACCCAGTACTTC
CDR3aa: CASSEYGATETQYF

d_gene: NA
abundance: NA
v_gene: TRBV27
j_gene: TRBJ2-2
CDR3nt: TGTGCCAGCAGGGGCAGGACGAACACCGGGGAGCTGTTTTTT
CDR3aa: CASRGRTNTGELFF

d_gene: NA
abundance: many
v_gene: TRBV6-6
j_gene: TRBJ2-3
CDR3nt: TGTGCCAGCAGTTATCTAGCGCAGGTCACAGATACGCAGTATTTT
CDR3aa: CASSYLAQVTDTQYF

d_gene: TRBD1
abundance: NA
v_gene: TRBV29-1
j_gene: TRBJ1-2
CDR3nt: TGCAGCGTTCGCCTTGGACAGGGAGGTATCTATGGCTACACCTTC
CDR3aa: CSVRLGQGGIYGYTF

d_gene: NA
abundance: NA
v_gene: TRBV7-9
j_gene: TRBJ2-3
CDR3nt: TGTGCCAGCAGCCCAGGGATAGCGGCAGATACGCAGTATTTT
CDR3aa: CASSPGIAADTQYF

d_gene: TRBD1
abundance: NA
v_gene: TRBV19
j_gene: TRBJ1-5
CDR3nt: TGTGCCAGTAGTATAGGGGACAGTACCTCCAGGCCCCAGCATTTT
CDR3aa: CASSIGDSTSRPQHF

d_gene: TRBD2
abundance: NA
v_gene: TRBV6-5
j_gene: TRBJ2-3
CDR3nt: TGTGCCAGCAGTTTGGGACTAGCTGCTAGCACAGATACGCAGTATTTT
CDR3aa: CASSLGLAASTDTQYF

d_gene: NA
abundance: NA
v_gene: TRBV7-2
j_gene: TRBJ1-1
CDR3nt: TGTGCCAGCAGCGGGGGGATGTCCCAAGCTTTCTTT
CDR3aa: CASSGGMSQAFF

d_gene: NA
abundance: NA
v_gene: TRBV14
j_gene: TRBJ1-2
CDR3nt: TGTGCCAGCAGTATATGGACTGGCTATGGCTACACCTTC
CDR3aa: CASSIWTGYGYTF

d_gene: TRBD1
abundance: NA
v_gene: TRBV9
j_gene: TRBJ2-1
CDR3nt: TGTGCCAGCAGCGCCCACCAGGGGGCCGGCGTGAATGAGCAGTTCTTC
CDR3aa: CASSAHQGAGVNEQFF

d_gene: NA
abundance: NA
v_gene: TRBV5-1
j_gene: TRBJ2-2
CDR3nt: TGCGCCAGCAGCTTGGCTATCGCGGGGGAGCTGTTTTTT
CDR3aa: CASSLAIAGELFF

d_gene: NA
abundance: once
v_gene: TRBV6-4
j_gene: TRBJ1-2
CDR3nt: TGTGCCAGCAGTGACCGTCAGGGGTGGGATGGCTACACCTTC
CDR3aa: CASSDRQGWDGYTF

d_gene: TRBD2
abundance: NA
v_gene: TRBV28
j_gene: TRBJ2-2
CDR3nt: TGTGCCAGCAGTACCACGGAGCGGGGTAACACCGGGGAGCTGTTTTTT
CDR3aa: CASSTTERGNTGELFF

d_gene: TRBD2
abundance: NA
v_gene: TRBV7-2
j_gene: TRBJ2-1
CDR3nt: TGTGCCAGCAGCTTGGAGACTAGCGGGGGGGCGCGATACAATGAGCAGTTCTTC
CDR3aa: CASSLETSGGARYNEQFF

d_gene: TRBD1
abundance: NA
v_gene: TRBV2
j_gene: TRBJ1-6
CDR3nt: TGTGCCAGCACCATCGTCCAGGGGGGAAATTCACCCCTCCACTTT
CDR3aa: CASTIVQGGNSPLHF

d_gene: TRBD1
abundance: NA
v_gene: TRBV4-1
j_gene: TRBJ1-2
CDR3nt: TGCGCCAGCAGCCAAAACCCGACAGGGACGCTCAACTATGGCTACACCTTC
CDR3aa: CASSQNPTGTLNYGYTF

d_gene: TRBD1
abundance: NA
v_gene: TRBV7-2
j_gene: TRBJ1-1
CDR3nt: TGTGCCAGCAGCTTGAGACAGGGAGTGTCTGAAGCTTTCTTT
CDR3aa: CASSLRQGVSEAFF

d_gene: NA
abundance: NA
v_gene: TRBV28
j_gene: TRBJ2-4
CDR3nt: TGTGCCAGCAGCACCCCAGGAACGAAAAACATTCAGTACTTC
CDR3aa: CASSTPGTKNIQYF

d_gene: NA
abundance: NA
v_gene: TRBV9
j_gene: TRBJ1-2
CDR3nt: TGTGCCAGCAGCGTAGCCGGTTATGGCTACACCTTC
CDR3aa: CASSVAGYGYTF

d_gene: NA
abundance: NA
v_gene: TRBV9
j_gene: TRBJ1-1
CDR3nt: TGTGCCAGCAGCGTAGGGGTGGGGGGCACTGAAGCTTTCTTT
CDR3aa: CASSVGVGGTEAFF